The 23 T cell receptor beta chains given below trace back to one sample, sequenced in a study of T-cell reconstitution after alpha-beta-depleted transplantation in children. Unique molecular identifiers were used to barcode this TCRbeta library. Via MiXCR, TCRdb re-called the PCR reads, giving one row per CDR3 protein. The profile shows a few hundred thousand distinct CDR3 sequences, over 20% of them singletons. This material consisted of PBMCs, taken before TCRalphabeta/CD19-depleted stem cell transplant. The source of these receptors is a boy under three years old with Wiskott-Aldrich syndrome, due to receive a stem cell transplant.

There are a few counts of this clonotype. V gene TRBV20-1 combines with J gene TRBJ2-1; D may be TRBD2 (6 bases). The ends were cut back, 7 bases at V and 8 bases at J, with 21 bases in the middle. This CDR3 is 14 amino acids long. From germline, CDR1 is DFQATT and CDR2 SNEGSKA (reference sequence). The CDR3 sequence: CSGRGYTRADEQFF. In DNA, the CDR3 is TGCAGTGGGAGGGGATACACGAGGGCCGATGAGCAGTTCTTC.

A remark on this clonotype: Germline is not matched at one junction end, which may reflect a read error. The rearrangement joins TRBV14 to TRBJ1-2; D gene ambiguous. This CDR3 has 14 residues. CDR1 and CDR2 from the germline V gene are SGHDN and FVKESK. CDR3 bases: TGTGCCAGCAGCCAAGACAGTGTACACTATGCCTACACCTTC. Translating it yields CASSQDSVHYAYTF. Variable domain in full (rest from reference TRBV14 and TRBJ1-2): EAGVTQFPSHSVIEKGQTVTLRCDPISGHDNLYWYRRVMGKEIKFLLHFVKESKQDESGMPNNRFLAERTGGTYSTLKVQPAELEDSGVYFCASSQDSVHYAYTFGSGTRLTVV.

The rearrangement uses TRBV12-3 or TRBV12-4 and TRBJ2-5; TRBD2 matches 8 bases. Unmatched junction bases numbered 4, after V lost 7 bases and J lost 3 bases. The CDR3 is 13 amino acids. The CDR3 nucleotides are TGTGCCAGCACCCAGACTAGCGAAGAGACCCAGTACTTC. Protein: CASTQTSEETQYF.

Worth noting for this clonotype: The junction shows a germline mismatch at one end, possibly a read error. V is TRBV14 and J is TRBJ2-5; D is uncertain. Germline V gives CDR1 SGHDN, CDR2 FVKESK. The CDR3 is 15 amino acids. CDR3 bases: TGTGCCAGCAGCCAAGACGCTAGATGGAGAGAGGCCCAGTACTTC. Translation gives CASSQDARWREAQYF.

CDR3 DNA sequence: TGTGCCAGCAGTCAGGGGGCCGCCGGGGAGCTGTTTTTT. It translates to CASSQGAAGELFF. J is TRBJ2-2 and V is TRBV12-3 or TRBV12-4, with 8 positions matching TRBD1. CDR3 length: 13 residues. The J segment lost 6 bases and the V segment lost 5 bases, leaving 2 bases of the junction unmatched.

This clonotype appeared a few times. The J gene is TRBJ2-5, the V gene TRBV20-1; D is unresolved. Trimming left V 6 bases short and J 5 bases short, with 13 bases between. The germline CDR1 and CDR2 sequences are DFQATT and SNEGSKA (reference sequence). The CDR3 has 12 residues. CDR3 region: CSAARPGETQYF. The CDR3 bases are TGCAGTGCGGCGCGCCCTGGGGAGACCCAGTACTTC.

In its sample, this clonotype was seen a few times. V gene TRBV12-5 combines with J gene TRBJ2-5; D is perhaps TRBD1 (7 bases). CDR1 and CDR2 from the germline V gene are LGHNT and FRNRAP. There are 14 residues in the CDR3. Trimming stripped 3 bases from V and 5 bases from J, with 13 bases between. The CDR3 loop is CASGFGQGGETQYF. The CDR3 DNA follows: TGTGCTAGTGGTTTTGGGCAGGGGGGTGAGACCCAGTACTTC.

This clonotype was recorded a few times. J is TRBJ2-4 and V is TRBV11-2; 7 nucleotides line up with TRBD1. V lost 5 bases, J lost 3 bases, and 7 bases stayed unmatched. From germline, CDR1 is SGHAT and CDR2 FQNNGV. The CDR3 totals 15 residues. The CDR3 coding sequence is TGTGCCAGCAGCACAGGGGTTTTGGGCAAAAACATTCAGTACTTC. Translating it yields CASSTGVLGKNIQYF.

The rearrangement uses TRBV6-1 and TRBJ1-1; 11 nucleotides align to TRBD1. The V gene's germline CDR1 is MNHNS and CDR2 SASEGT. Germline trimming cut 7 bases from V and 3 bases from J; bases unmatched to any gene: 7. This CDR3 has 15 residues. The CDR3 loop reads CASTRGGQGDTEAFF. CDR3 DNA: TGTGCCAGCACCCGAGGGGGACAGGGGGACACTGAAGCTTTCTTT.

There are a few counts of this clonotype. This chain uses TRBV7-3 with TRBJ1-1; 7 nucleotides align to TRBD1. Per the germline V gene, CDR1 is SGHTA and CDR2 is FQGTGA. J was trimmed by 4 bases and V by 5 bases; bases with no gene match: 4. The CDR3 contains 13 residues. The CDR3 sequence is CASSPTGTTEAFF. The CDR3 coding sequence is TGTGCCAGCAGCCCGACAGGGACCACTGAAGCTTTCTTT.

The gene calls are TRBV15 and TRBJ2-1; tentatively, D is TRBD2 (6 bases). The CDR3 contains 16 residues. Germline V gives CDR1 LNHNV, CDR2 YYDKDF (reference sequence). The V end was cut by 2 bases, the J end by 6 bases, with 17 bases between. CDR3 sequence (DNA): TGTGCCACCAGCAGAACACTCGGGACTGGCAGCAATGAGCAGTTCTTC. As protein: CATSRTLGTGSNEQFF.

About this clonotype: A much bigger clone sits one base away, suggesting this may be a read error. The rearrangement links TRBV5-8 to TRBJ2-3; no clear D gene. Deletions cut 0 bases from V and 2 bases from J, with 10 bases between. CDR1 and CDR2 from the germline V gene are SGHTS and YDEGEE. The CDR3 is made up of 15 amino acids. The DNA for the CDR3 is TGTGCCAGCAGCTTGGGGCAGAGTACCACAGATACGCAGTATTTT. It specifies CASSLGQSTTDTQYF.

The CDR3 DNA sequence: TGTGCCAGCAGTTTAAAGGACGAGCAGTACTTC. Its protein product is CASSLKDEQYF. The rearrangement uses TRBV27 and TRBJ2-7; D is unclear. The V and J ends lost 2 bases and 5 bases respectively, with 4 bases between them. Germline CDR1 is MNHEY and CDR2 is SMNVEV (reference sequence). CDR3 length: 11 amino acids.

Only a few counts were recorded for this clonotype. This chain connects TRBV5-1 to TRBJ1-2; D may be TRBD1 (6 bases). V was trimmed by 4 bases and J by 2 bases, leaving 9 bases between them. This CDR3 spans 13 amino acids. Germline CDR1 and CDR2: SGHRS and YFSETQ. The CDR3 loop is CASSTGTNYGYTF. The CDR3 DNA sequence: TGCGCCAGCAGCACCGGGACAAACTATGGCTACACCTTC.

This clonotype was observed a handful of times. Here the CDR3 DNA reads TGCGCCAGCAGGAGGGACGGTGCAACTAATGAAAAACTGTTTTTT. This translates into CASRRDGATNEKLFF. The chain recombines TRBV5-1 with TRBJ1-4, with a weak D call TRBD1 (5 bases). Deletions cut 5 bases from V and 0 bases from J, with 11 bases between. This CDR3 has 15 amino acids. Germline assignment: CDR1 SGHRS and CDR2 YFSETQ.

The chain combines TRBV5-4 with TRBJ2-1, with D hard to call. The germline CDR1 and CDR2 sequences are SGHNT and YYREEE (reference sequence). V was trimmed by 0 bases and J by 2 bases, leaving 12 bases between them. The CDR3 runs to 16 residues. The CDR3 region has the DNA TGTGCCAGCAGCTTGGGAGGTGCGGTCCCCTACAATGAGCAGTTCTTC. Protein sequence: CASSLGGAVPYNEQFF.

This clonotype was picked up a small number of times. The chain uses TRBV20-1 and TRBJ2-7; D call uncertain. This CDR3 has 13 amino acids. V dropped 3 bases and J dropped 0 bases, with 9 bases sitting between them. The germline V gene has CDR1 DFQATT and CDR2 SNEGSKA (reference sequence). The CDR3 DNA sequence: TGCAGTGCTAGTGGCGTTTCCTCCTACGAGCAGTACTTC. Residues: CSASGVSSYEQYF.

CDR3 residues: CATSDLGGQGNEQFF. The DNA for the CDR3 is TGTGCCACCAGTGATTTGGGGGGACAGGGGAATGAGCAGTTCTTC. This chain connects TRBV24-1 to TRBJ2-1; 10 bases are shared with TRBD1. V lost 0 bases, J lost 7 bases, and 2 bases stayed unmatched. CDR3 length equals 15 residues. The germline gives CDR1 KGHDR, CDR2 SFDVKD.

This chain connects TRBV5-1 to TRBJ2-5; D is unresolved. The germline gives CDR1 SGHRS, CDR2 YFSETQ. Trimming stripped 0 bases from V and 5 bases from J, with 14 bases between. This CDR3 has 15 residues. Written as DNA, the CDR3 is TGCGCCAGCAGCTTGGGGAAGGGTCGGAGCGAGACCCAGTACTTC. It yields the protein CASSLGKGRSETQYF. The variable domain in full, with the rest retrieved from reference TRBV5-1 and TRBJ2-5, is KAGVTQTPRYLIKTRGQQVTLSCSPISGHRSVSWYQQTPGQGLQFLFEYFSETQRNKGNFPGRFSGRQFSNSRSEMNVSTLELGDSALYLCASSLGKGRSETQYFGPGTRLLVL.

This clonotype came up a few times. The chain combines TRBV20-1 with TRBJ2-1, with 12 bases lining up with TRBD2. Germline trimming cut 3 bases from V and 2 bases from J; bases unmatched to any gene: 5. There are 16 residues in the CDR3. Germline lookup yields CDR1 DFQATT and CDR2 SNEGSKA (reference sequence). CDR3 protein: CSARVASGRAYNEQFF. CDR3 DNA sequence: TGCAGTGCTAGGGTCGCTAGCGGGAGGGCCTACAATGAGCAGTTCTTC.

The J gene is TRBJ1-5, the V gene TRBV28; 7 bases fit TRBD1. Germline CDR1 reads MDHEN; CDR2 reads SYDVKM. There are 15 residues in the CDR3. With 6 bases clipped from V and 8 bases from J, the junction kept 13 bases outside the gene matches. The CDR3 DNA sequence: TGTGCCAGCAGCGTGCGGGACAGCTCCAGGAAGCCCCAGCATTTT. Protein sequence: CASSVRDSSRKPQHF.

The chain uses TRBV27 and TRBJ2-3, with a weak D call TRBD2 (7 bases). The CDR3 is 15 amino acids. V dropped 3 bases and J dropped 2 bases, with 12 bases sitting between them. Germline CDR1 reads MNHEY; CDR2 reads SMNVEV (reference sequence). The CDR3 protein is CASSFRGATTDTQYF. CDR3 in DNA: TGTGCCAGCAGTTTCCGGGGGGCGACCACAGATACGCAGTATTTT.

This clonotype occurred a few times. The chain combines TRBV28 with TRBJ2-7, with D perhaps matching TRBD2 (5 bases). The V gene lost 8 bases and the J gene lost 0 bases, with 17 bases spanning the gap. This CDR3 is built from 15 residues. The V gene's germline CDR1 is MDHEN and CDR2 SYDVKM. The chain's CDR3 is CASWPRGRSSYEQYF. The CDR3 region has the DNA TGTGCCAGCTGGCCACGGGGTCGGAGCTCCTACGAGCAGTACTTC.